This TCR beta chain derives from a study of vaccination and CD4 T cells after COVID-19. On the study more broadly: Between diagnosis and the drawing of post-COVID samples lay a median roughly 91 days (range 35 to 161).

The sample's treatment: roughly 10-day PBMC culture with coronavirus spike peptide pools or control peptides (ViraFEST assay). All positive PCR tests were dated between March and December 2020, predating US Alpha, Beta and Delta variants. General study findings and limits: Only relatively few convalescent patients were studied, and early post-infection timepoints were not analyzed.

The Oncomine TCR Beta short-read assay generated sequence data from the DNA of cultured CD4+ T cells. Genomic DNA extraction was carried out from cultured CD4+ T cells. TCRdb ran MiXCR on the PCR reads and lists one entry per CDR3 protein. The table lists roughly 11,000 distinct CDR3 sequences, roughly three quarters of them singletons, with roughly a tenth in the top ten. The CDR3 extends over 14 amino acids. Germline V gene sequence: CDR1 MNHEY, CDR2 SVGEGT. V was clipped by 6 bases and J by 2 bases, with 12 bases between them. About this clonotype itself: Its antigen is undetermined.

The receptor's source is a human donor who had recovered from COVID-19. The V and J genes are TRBV6-2 or TRBV6-3 and TRBJ2-3, with TRBD1 as a possible D gene (6 bases). The sample consisted of CD4+ T cells from blood, cultured in vitro. CDR3 sequence (DNA): TGTGCCAGCAGATACAGGGTGAACACAGATACGCAGTATTTT. It yields the protein CASRYRVNTDTQYF.